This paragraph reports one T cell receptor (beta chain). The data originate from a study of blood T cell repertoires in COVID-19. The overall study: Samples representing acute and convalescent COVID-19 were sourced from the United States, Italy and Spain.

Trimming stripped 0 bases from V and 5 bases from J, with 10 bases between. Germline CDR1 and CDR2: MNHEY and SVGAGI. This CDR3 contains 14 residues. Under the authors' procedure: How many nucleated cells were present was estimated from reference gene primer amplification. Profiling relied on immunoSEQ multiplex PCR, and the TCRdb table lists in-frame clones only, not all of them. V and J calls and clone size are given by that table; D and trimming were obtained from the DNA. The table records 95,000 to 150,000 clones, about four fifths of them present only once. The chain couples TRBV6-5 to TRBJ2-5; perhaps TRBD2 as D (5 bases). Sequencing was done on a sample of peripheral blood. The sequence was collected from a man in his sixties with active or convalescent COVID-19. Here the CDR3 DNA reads TGTGCCAGCAGTTACTCGGGAGAGGAGGAGACCCAGTACTTC. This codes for CASSYSGEEETQYF.